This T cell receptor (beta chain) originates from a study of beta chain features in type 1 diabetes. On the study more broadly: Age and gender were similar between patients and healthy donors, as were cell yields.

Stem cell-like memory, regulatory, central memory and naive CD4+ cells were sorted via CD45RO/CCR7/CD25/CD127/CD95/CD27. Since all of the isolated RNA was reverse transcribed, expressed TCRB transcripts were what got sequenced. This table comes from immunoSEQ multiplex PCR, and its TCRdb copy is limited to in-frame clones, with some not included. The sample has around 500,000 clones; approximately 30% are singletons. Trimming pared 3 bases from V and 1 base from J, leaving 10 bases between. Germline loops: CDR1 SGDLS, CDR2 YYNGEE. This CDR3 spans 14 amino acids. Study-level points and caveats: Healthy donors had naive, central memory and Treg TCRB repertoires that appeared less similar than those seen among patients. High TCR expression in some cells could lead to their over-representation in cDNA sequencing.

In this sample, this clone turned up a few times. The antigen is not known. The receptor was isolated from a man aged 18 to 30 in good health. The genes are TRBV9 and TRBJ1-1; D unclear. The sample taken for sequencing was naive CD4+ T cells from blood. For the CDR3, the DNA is TGTGCCAGCAGCGGGGTTGGAGGGAACACTGAAGCTTTCTTT. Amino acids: CASSGVGGNTEAFF.